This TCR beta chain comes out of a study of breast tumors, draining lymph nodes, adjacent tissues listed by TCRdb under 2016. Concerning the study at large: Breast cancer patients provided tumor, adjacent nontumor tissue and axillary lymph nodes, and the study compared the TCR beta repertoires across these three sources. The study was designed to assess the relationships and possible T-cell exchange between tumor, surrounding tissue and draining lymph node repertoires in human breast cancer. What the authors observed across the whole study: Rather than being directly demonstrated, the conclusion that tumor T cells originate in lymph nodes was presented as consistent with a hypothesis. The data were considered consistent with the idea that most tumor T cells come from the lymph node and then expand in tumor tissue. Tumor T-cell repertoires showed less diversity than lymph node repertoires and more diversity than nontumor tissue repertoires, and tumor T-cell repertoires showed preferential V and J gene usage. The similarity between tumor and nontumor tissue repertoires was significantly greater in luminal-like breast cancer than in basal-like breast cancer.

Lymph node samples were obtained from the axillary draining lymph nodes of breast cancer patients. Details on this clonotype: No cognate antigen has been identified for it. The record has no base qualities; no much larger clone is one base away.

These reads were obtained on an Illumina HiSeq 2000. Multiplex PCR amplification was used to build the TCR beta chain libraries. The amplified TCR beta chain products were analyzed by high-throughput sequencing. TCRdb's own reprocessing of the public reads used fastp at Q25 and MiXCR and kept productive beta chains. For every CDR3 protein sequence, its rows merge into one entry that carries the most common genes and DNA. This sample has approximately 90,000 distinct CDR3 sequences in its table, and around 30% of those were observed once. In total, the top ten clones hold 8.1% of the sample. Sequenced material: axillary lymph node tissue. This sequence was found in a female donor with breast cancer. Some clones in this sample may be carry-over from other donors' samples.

CDR3 protein: CASSIRQGAGEKLFF. The bases read TGTGCCAGCAGTATACGACAGGGGGCAGGTGAAAAACTGTTTTTT. The receptor chain draws on TRBV2 and TRBJ1-4; 10 middle bases align to TRBD1. V is cut back by 5 bases and J by 7 bases, with 7 bases in the junction unmatched. Via the germline V gene, CDR1 is SNHLY and CDR2 FYNNEI. The CDR3 holds 15 amino acids from the cysteine to the phenylalanine. Only the CDR3 DNA stays, 45 bases, in frame from base 1.